This TCR beta chain was documented in a study of Tregs in tolerant kidney transplant recipients (dated by TCRdb to about 2019). Background for the entire study: The study applied TCRbeta sequencing to find donor-specific regulatory T cells before combined kidney and bone marrow transplantation and then followed those same cells after transplant. In a few healthy controls, several methods of expanding Tregs specific for an allogeneic donor were compared by TCRbeta repertoire sequencing. The investigation overall reported the following: Although technical replication error seemed to be minimal, the question of biological reproducibility was not addressed directly. Expanding Tregs with activated donor B cells appeared to identify the most biologically relevant and donor-specific TCRbeta repertoire. Because the study included only a small number of patients, the results must be confirmed in larger populations and under other immunosuppression protocols.

This clone was picked up a small number of times. Its antigen is not yet known. The sample holds no much larger clone one base away, and base qualities are not on file. This CDR3 is also generated by other DNA sequences in the sample. At the junction V is shortened by 5 bases and J by 0 bases, with 7 bases in between. There are 13 amino acids in the CDR3, from cysteine to phenylalanine inclusive. This entry keeps only the CDR3 DNA: 39 bases, framed from base 1. Sequences SQVTM (CDR1) and ANQGSEA (CDR2) are obtained from the germline V gene. Genomic DNA was extracted from sorted cells with the QIAGEN DNeasy Blood and Tissue Kit for TCRbeta CDR3 sequencing. High-throughput TCRbeta CDR3 sequencing, including PCR amplification with bias correction and internal controls, was performed commercially through immunoSEQ. Under the source paper's analysis protocol: Unique productive TCRbeta sequences were defined by CDR3 nucleotide sequence when primers matched and otherwise by CDR3 amino acid sequence together with Vbeta and Jbeta genes. As a correction for sorting error, sequences shared between sorted populations at a frequency ratio of 2:1 or less were discarded, and the remaining shared sequences were assigned to the higher population. A sequence counted as donor-reactive if, in CFSE-low cells, the sequence had a frequency of at least 0.01% and was expanded at least 5-fold compared with unstimulated cells. Repertoire divergence was quantified by Jensen-Shannon divergence using the top 100 TCRbeta sequences ranked by frequency. For any sample with multiple sequencing runs, sorting error was corrected in each run separately before the runs were pooled. Sourced from immuneACCESS, this table was stored by TCRdb with only in-frame sequences that have V and J called. A share of the clones is absent; for the studies checked, an unresolved V gene accounts for under half, and the remainder has no known explanation. Clonal size and the V and J genes are those of that table, whereas D and trimming came from the DNA. This sample has around 230,000 clones in its table, and about 80% of those were observed once. Of the sample, less than 0.75% falls within the top ten clones.

Unstimulated Tregs (CD4+CD25+CD127-), CD4+ non-Tregs (CD4+CD25-), CD4 and CD8 cells were FACS-sorted from thawed PBMCs. Blood from healthy controls was obtained either as purchased buffy coats or from healthy volunteers. Healthy control blood was separated into PBMCs by Ficoll density gradient and cryopreserved, and patient PBMCs were collected both before and after transplant. This TCR came from a human donor in good health. Sequencing was carried out using CD4+ T cells from blood. This chain joins TRBV29-1 to TRBJ1-4; TRBD1 could be the D gene, as 5 bases match. The DNA is as follows: TGCAGCGTTAGGACACCAACTAATGAAAAACTGTTTTTT. Its protein is CSVRTPTNEKLFF.